Below are 18 T cell receptor beta chains sequenced from a single sample in a study of blood T cell repertoires in COVID-19. Method: immunoSEQ multiplex PCR; TCRdb's copy keeps in-frame clones and lacks some. The data hold over 200,000 clones, with approximately 84% observed a single time. The sample comprised peripheral blood. The receptors derive from a man over 45 with active or convalescent COVID-19.

The V call is TRBV5-1, the J call TRBJ1-2; a weak D match, TRBD1 (6 bases). This CDR3 is 14 amino acids long. V was trimmed by 0 bases and J by 2 bases, leaving 8 bases between them. Looked up from germline, CDR1 is SGHRS and CDR2 is YFSETQ. The CDR3 nucleotides read TGCGCCAGCAGCTTGGGGACAGCCAACTATGGCTACACCTTC. Its protein product is CASSLGTANYGYTF.

This chain connects TRBV30 to TRBJ2-7; D is unclear. Germline V gives CDR1 GTSNPN, CDR2 SVGIG (reference sequence). Trimming took off 1 base at V and 3 bases at J, with 7 bases between the two ends. There are 12 residues in the CDR3. In DNA, the CDR3 is TGTGCCTGGAGTGCGCAGGACTACGAGCAGTACTTC. Translation: CAWSAQDYEQYF.

This clone has just a few counts. This chain joins TRBV10-2 and TRBJ2-7; tentative D call: TRBD2 (6 bases). V dropped 3 bases and J dropped 1 base, with 13 bases sitting between them. The germline gives CDR1 WSHSY, CDR2 SAAADI. This CDR3 is 15 amino acids long. CDR3 sequence (DNA): TGCGCCAGCAGTGACATCCGGGGGATTTCCTACGAGCAGTACTTC. Translating it yields CASSDIRGISYEQYF.

The rearrangement joins TRBV20-1 to TRBJ2-7; 8 bases line up with TRBD2. V lost 3 bases to trimming and J lost 0 bases; unmatched junction nucleotides: 7. This CDR3 has 15 residues. Germline V gives CDR1 DFQATT, CDR2 SNEGSKA (reference sequence). In DNA form, the CDR3 reads TGCAGTGCTAGTTTCGGGAGGGGGTACTCCTACGAGCAGTACTTC. Protein product: CSASFGRGYSYEQYF.

The chain couples TRBV9 to TRBJ2-7; D perhaps matches TRBD1 (6 bases). Trimming took 4 bases from V and 3 from J, leaving 11 bases between them. Germline values: CDR1 SGDLS, CDR2 YYNGEE. The CDR3 spans 13 residues. The CDR3 is CASSQGQDYEQYF. The CDR3 nucleotides read TGTGCCAGCAGCCAGGGACAAGACTACGAGCAGTACTTC. The full variable domain, completed using reference TRBV9 and TRBJ2-7, is DSGVTQTPKHLITATGQRVTLRCSPRSGDLSVYWYQQSLDQGLQFLIQYYNGEERAKGNILERFSAQQFPDLHSELNLSSLELGDSALYFCASSQGQDYEQYFGPGTRLTVT.

The chain links TRBV7-2 to TRBJ2-3; TRBD1 aligns across 7 bases. The trim removed 0 bases at V and 0 bases at J, leaving 3 bases unmatched. Germline values: CDR1 SGHTA, CDR2 FQGNSA. CDR3 length: 16 amino acids. CDR3 coding DNA: TGTGCCAGCAGCTTAGCAGGGGGCTTTAGCACAGATACGCAGTATTTT. Translation gives CASSLAGGFSTDTQYF.

V is TRBV9 and J is TRBJ2-7; D possibly corresponds to TRBD2 (5 bases). The V end was cut by 4 bases, the J end by 0 bases, with 14 bases between. CDR1 and CDR2 (germline): SGDLS, YYNGEE. This CDR3 region has 15 residues. CDR3 loop: CASSPRSGSSYEQYF. DNA for the CDR3: TGTGCCAGCAGCCCAAGAAGCGGAAGCTCCTACGAGCAGTACTTC.

This chain links TRBV12-3 or TRBV12-4 with TRBJ2-1, with D perhaps TRBD1 (6 bases). The CDR3 has 13 amino acids. Trimming shortened V by 5 bases and J by 13 bases, and 18 bases separated the two germline ends. The CDR3 DNA reads as TGTGCCAGCAGTCGACAGGTACCTCGTCCCCAGTTCTTC. This gives the protein CASSRQVPRPQFF.

V is TRBV5-6 and J is TRBJ2-3; 12 bases line up with TRBD2. The CDR3 runs to 15 residues. J lost 4 bases, V lost 4 bases, and 4 bases had no gene match. Germline CDR1 reads SGHDT; CDR2 reads YYEEEE. In DNA form, the CDR3 reads TGTGCCAGCAGCCAAAGGACTAGCGGGGCAGATACGCAGTATTTT. Its protein is CASSQRTSGADTQYF.

This clone was detected only a few times. The chain carries TRBV3-1 (or the pseudogene TRBV3-2) and TRBJ2-7; D may be TRBD2 (5 bases). Looked up from germline, CDR1 is LGHDT and CDR2 is YNNKEL (reference sequence). V was clipped by 3 bases and J by 6 bases, with 15 bases between them. The CDR3 runs 14 residues. CDR3 DNA sequence: TGTGCCAGCAGCCATCGAGGACTGTCTGGCGAGCAGTACTTC. It is translated as CASSHRGLSGEQYF.

V and J are TRBV6-5 and TRBJ2-1, with D tentatively TRBD2 (5 bases). The CDR3 sequence is 13 residues long. V gave up 0 bases and J gave up 10 bases, with 10 bases separating them. In germline, CDR1 is MNHEY, CDR2 SVGAGI. The CDR3 bases are TGTGCCAGCAGTTACTCGATCCGGGGAGAGCAGTTCTTC. As protein: CASSYSIRGEQFF.

This sequence joins TRBV2 and TRBJ1-2; 8 bases agree with TRBD1. V lost 3 bases, J lost 8 bases, and 8 bases stayed unmatched. CDR1 is SNHLY and CDR2 is FYNNEI in the germline V gene. The CDR3 is 14 residues long. The chain's CDR3 is CASSEGRGHQGYTF. DNA of the CDR3: TGTGCCAGCAGTGAGGGCAGGGGGCATCAGGGCTACACCTTC.

The CDR3 region is CASTEQGIYHEQFF. The CDR3 DNA sequence: TGTGCCAGCACCGAACAGGGTATTTACCATGAGCAGTTCTTC. The chain is built from TRBV2 and TRBJ2-1; the D gene is possibly TRBD1 (6 bases). The CDR3 loop spans 14 amino acids. V lost 7 bases and J 8 bases, leaving 18 bases between the germline ends. In germline, CDR1 is SNHLY, CDR2 FYNNEI.

This clone was found a few times. The chain has TRBV7-8 and TRBJ1-1; no firm D call. The germline gives CDR1 SGHVS, CDR2 FQNEAQ. CDR3 length: 14 residues. Trimming removed 1 base at V and 3 bases at J, with 9 bases between. DNA of the CDR3: TGTGCCAGCAGCTTAGTGAATCACTACACTGAAGCTTTCTTT. This translates into CASSLVNHYTEAFF.

The CDR3 sequence is CAWSAGAVKQETQYF. CDR3 DNA sequence: TGTGCCTGGAGCGCAGGGGCGGTAAAACAAGAGACCCAGTACTTC. This chain uses TRBV30 with TRBJ2-5, with D tentatively TRBD1 (6 bases). The CDR3 runs 15 residues. The germline V gene encodes CDR1 GTSNPN and CDR2 SVGIG (reference sequence). Trimming stripped 3 bases from V and 2 bases from J, with 16 bases between.

The rearrangement links TRBV29-1 to TRBJ2-3; 7 bases are a match to TRBD1. V trimming: 6 bases; J trimming: 0 bases; junction bases outside the gene matches: 18. Germline V gene sequence: CDR1 SQVTM, CDR2 ANQGSEA. This CDR3 is built from 18 residues. Here the CDR3 DNA reads TGCAGCGTACAGGGGAATCCCTATGGGCAAATTAGCACAGATACGCAGTATTTT. Protein product: CSVQGNPYGQISTDTQYF.

V usage is TRBV15 and J usage is TRBJ1-5, with TRBD1 identical over 7 bases. The J segment lost 7 bases and the V segment lost 4 bases, leaving 7 bases of the junction unmatched. The CDR3 length is 14 residues. Germline CDR1 LNHNV, CDR2 YYDKDF (reference sequence). CDR3 region: CATSTRQGIQPQHF. As DNA, the CDR3 is TGTGCCACCAGCACCAGACAGGGCATCCAGCCCCAGCATTTT.

The chain employs TRBV27 and TRBJ2-3; weak D call: TRBD2 (5 bases). The CDR3 extends over 15 amino acids. Per the germline V gene, CDR1 is MNHEY and CDR2 is SMNVEV (reference sequence). V lost 2 bases and J lost 1, with 10 bases in between. CDR3 DNA sequence: TGTGCCAGCAGTTTAGGTTCGCGGGGCACAGATACGCAGTATTTT. This translates into CASSLGSRGTDTQYF.